These 10 T cell receptor beta chains came from one sample sequenced in a study of radiotherapy plus CTLA-4 blockade in lung cancer. The repertoire was sequenced with immunoSEQ multiplex PCR; TCRdb's copy has only in-frame clones and lacks some. The table records about 80,000 clones, approximately 80% of them present only once. Material: peripheral blood, obtained from a patient treated with radiotherapy plus ipilimumab. The receptor source for this set is a human donor with non-small cell lung cancer who had stable disease on radiotherapy plus ipilimumab.

The V gene is TRBV27, the J gene TRBJ1-2; TRBD1 might be the D (5 bases). Per germline, CDR1 MNHEY and CDR2 SMNVEV (reference sequence). The CDR3 sequence is 13 residues long. Trimming cost V 2 bases and J 9 bases, with 13 bases left between them. CDR3 region: CASSLGREMRYTF. The DNA for the CDR3 is TGTGCCAGCAGTTTAGGCAGGGAGATGCGCTACACCTTC.

The chain carries TRBV2 and TRBJ2-5; D is ambiguous. V was trimmed by 1 base and J by 5 bases, leaving 14 bases between them. This CDR3 is built from 15 residues. Germline V gene sequence: CDR1 SNHLY, CDR2 FYNNEI. CDR3 coding DNA: TGTGCCAGCAGTGAAGTGGGCACGGGCAGCGAGACCCAGTACTTC. Amino acid sequence: CASSEVGTGSETQYF.

The CDR3 is CASSLGQRNTEAFF. The CDR3 DNA sequence: TGTGCCAGCAGTTTGGGTCAGCGGAACACTGAAGCTTTCTTT. The rearrangement uses TRBV28 and TRBJ1-1, with unresolved D. The CDR3 covers 14 residues. The V gene lost 3 bases and the J gene lost 1 base, with 9 bases spanning the gap. Germline lookup yields CDR1 MDHEN and CDR2 SYDVKM.

V gene TRBV5-1 combines with J gene TRBJ2-1, with D maybe TRBD1 (6 bases). CDR3 length: 18 amino acids. Germline V gene lookup returns CDR1 SGHRS and CDR2 YFSETQ. The ends were cut back, 0 bases at V and 2 bases at J, with 18 bases in the middle. CDR3 sequence: CASSLARGRGRAYNEQFF. Here the CDR3 DNA reads TGCGCCAGCAGCTTGGCCCGCGGCAGGGGTAGGGCCTACAATGAGCAGTTCTTC.

The rearrangement joins TRBV15 to TRBJ2-5; D is ambiguous. V shed 4 bases and J shed 4 bases, with 4 bases lying between them. Germline CDR1 reads LNHNV; CDR2 reads YYDKDF (reference sequence). This CDR3 region has 11 residues. CDR3 bases: TGTGCCACCAGCACTGTAGAGACCCAGTACTTC. This translates into CATSTVETQYF.

This clone has a single count. The chain couples TRBV6-6 to TRBJ2-7, with 11 bases lining up with TRBD1. With V trimmed by 8 bases and J by 2 bases, 2 bases remained unmatched. Germline assignment: CDR1 MNHNY and CDR2 SVGAGI (reference sequence). The CDR3 covers 13 residues. CDR3 sequence (DNA): TGTGCCAGCGGGACAGGGGGTACCTACGAGCAGTACTTC. It encodes CASGTGGTYEQYF.

The rearrangement links TRBV7-8 to TRBJ1-2; maybe TRBD1 (5 bases). This CDR3 contains 19 residues. In germline, CDR1 is SGHVS, CDR2 FQNEAQ. Trimming took off 1 base at V and 5 bases at J, with 26 bases between the two ends. The CDR3 coding sequence is TGTGCCAGCAGCTTAGGGTTACGTACCGGGGGGGACCACGGATATGGCTACACCTTC. Protein: CASSLGLRTGGDHGYGYTF.

The chain carries TRBV27 and TRBJ1-2; D is possibly TRBD1 (6 bases). The CDR3 is 13 residues long. Trimming cost V 5 bases and J 3 bases, with 10 bases left between them. Germline loops: CDR1 MNHEY, CDR2 SMNVEV (reference sequence). CDR3 bases: TGTGCCAGCAGTCTGGACAGAGACTATGGCTACACCTTC. Translated: CASSLDRDYGYTF.

The chain employs TRBV28 and TRBJ1-5, with 7 positions matching TRBD1. The length of the CDR3 is 15 residues. J lost 2 bases, V lost 4 bases, and 5 bases had no gene match. Germline loops: CDR1 MDHEN, CDR2 SYDVKM. This chain's CDR3 is CASSSGGPRNQPQHF. The CDR3 DNA reads TGTGCCAGCAGTTCAGGGGGACCTCGCAATCAGCCCCAGCATTTT.

The rearrangement uses TRBV5-1 and TRBJ2-5, with D uncertain. Trimming took off 7 bases at V and 5 bases at J, with 27 bases between the two ends. The CDR3 spans 17 residues. From germline, CDR1 is SGHRS and CDR2 YFSETQ. The CDR3 nucleotides read TGCGCCAGCTTGGGTGCTATCGGACGGCCAACCTCGGAGACCCAGTACTTC. It is translated as CASLGAIGRPTSETQYF. Using reference TRBV5-1 and TRBJ2-5 for the parts outside the CDR3, the full variable domain is KAGVTQTPRYLIKTRGQQVTLSCSPISGHRSVSWYQQTPGQGLQFLFEYFSETQRNKGNFPGRFSGRQFSNSRSEMNVSTLELGDSALYLCASLGAIGRPTSETQYFGPGTRLLVL.